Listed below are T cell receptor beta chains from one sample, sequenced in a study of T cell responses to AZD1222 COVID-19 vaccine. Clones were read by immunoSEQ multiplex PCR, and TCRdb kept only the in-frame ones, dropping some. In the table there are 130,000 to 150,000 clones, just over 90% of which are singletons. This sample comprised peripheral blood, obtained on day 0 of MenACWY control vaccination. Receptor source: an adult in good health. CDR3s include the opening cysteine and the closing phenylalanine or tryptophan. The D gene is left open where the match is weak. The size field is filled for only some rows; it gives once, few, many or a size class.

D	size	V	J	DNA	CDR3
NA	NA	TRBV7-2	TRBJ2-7	TGTGCCAGCAGCTACGCTAGTCGATCCTACGAGCAGTACTTC	CASSYASRSYEQYF
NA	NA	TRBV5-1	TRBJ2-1	TGCGCCAGCAGCTTTACCAGGGGCATCTACAATGAGCAGTTCTTC	CASSFTRGIYNEQFF
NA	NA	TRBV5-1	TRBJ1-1	TGCGCCAGCAGCTCGGAAATGGGGACTGAAGCTTTCTTT	CASSSEMGTEAFF
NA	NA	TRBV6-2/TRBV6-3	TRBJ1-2	TGTGCCAGCAGTTACACGGGCGGGGCCGGCGGCTATGGCTACACCTTC	CASSYTGGAGGYGYTF
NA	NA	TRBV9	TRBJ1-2	TGTGCCAGCAGCCGCGAGGAAGGGCGCGGTGGCTACACCTTC	CASSREEGRGGYTF
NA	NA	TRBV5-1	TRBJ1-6	TGCGCCAGCAGCTTGGCCCCGCAGAATAATTCACCCCTCCACTTT	CASSLAPQNNSPLHF
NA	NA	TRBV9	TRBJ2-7	TGTGCCAGCAGCCACATTGGGGACGGGGACTACGAGCAGTACTTC	CASSHIGDGDYEQYF
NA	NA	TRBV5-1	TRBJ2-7	TGCGCCAGCAGCTTGGCGGGGGGCGGGGGCTACGAGCAGTACTTC	CASSLAGGGGYEQYF
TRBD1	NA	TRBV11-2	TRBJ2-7	TGTGCCAGCAGCTCGGGACAGGGCCCCTACGAGCAGTACTTC	CASSSGQGPYEQYF
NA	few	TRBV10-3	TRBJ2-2	TGTGCCATCATGAACAGGAGAAACACCGGGGAGCTGTTTTTT	CAIMNRRNTGELFF
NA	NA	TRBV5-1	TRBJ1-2	TGCGCCAGCAGCTTGGAGGTGAACTATGGCTACACCTTC	CASSLEVNYGYTF
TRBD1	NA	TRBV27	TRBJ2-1	TGTGCCAGCAGTCCGGGACAGCCCACCTACAATGAGCAGTTCTTC	CASSPGQPTYNEQFF
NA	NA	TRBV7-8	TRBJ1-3	TGTGCCAGCAGGCAGGCAGACGGCTCTGGAAACACCATATATTTT	CASRQADGSGNTIYF
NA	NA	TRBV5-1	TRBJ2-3	TGCGCCAGCAGCTTGGGTGGGACGGGAGATACGCAGTATTTT	CASSLGGTGDTQYF
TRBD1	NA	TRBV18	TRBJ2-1	TGTGCCAGCTCAGTGCGACAGGGAGCCAACAATGAGCAGTTCTTC	CASSVRQGANNEQFF
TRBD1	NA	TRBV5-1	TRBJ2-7	TGCGCCAGCAGCTTGAGGGACAGGAACTACGAGCAGTACTTC	CASSLRDRNYEQYF
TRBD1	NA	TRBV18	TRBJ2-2	TGTGCCAGCTCACCGGGACAGGCGAACACCGGGGAGCTGTTTTTT	CASSPGQANTGELFF
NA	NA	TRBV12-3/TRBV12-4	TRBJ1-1	TGTGCCAGCAGTGCCAGGGGAGACGCTGAAGCTTTCTTT	CASSARGDAEAFF
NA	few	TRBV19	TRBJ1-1	TGTGCCAGTACAGGACCCACGCGGGCCCCCGGGCCAGCTTTCTTT	CASTGPTRAPGPAFF
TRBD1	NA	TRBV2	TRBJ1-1	TGTGCCAGCAGCCCGCGGACAGGGGGGTGGACTGAAGCTTTCTTT	CASSPRTGGWTEAFF
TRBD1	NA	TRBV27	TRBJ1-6	TGTGCCAGCAGCTCTTGGGGGACAGGGAATAATTCACCCCTCCACTTT	CASSSWGTGNNSPLHF
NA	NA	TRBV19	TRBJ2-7	TGTGCCAGTAGTCTCGACTCCTACGAGCAGTACTTC	CASSLDSYEQYF
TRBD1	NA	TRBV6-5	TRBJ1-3	TGTGCCAGCAACTCCCGACAGGGGGCTGGAAACACCATATATTTT	CASNSRQGAGNTIYF
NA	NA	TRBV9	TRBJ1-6	TGTGCCAGCAGCACACGGGACGGTAGTTCACCCCTCCACTTT	CASSTRDGSSPLHF
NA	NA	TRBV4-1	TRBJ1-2	TGCGCCAGCAGCCCCCAACTTGACAGTAACTATGGCTACACCTTC	CASSPQLDSNYGYTF
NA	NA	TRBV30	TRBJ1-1	TGTGCCTGGACCTCCGGCACTGAAGCTTTCTTT	CAWTSGTEAFF
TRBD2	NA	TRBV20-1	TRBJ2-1	TGCAGTGCTAGTGAGGGACTAGTCGATGAGCAGTTCTTC	CSASEGLVDEQFF
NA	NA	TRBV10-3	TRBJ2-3	TGTGCCATCCCGGGACGTAGCACAGATACGCAGTATTTT	CAIPGRSTDTQYF
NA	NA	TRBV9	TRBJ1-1	TGTGCCAGCAGCGTAGCCTGGGATGAGACTGAAGCTTTCTTT	CASSVAWDETEAFF
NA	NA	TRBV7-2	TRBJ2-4	TGTGCCAGCAGCTCCAGCGGGCGGCAGAACAAAAACATTCAGTACTTC	CASSSSGRQNKNIQYF
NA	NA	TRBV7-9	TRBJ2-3	TGTGCCAGCAGCTTAGTTCGAGATACGCAGTATTTT	CASSLVRDTQYF
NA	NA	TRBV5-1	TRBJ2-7	TGCGCCAGCAGCTTAAACAGCTACGAGCAGTACTTC	CASSLNSYEQYF
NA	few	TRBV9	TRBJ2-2	TGTGCCAGCAGCAGAGGTCAAGCGAACACCGGGGAGCTGTTTTTT	CASSRGQANTGELFF
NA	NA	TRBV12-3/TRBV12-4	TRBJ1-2	TGTGCCAGCAGTTTTACGGACTATGGCTACACCTTC	CASSFTDYGYTF
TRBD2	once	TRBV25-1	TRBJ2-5	TGTGCCAGCAGTGAATATATAGGGACTAGCGGGGGGGAGACCCAGTACTTC	CASSEYIGTSGGETQYF
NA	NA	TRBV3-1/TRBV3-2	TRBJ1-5	TGTGCCAGCAGCCCGGCCACAGGACAGCCCCAGCATTTT	CASSPATGQPQHF
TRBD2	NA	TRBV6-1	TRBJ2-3	TGTGCCAGCAGTGACGGCGGGAGTACCACAGATACGCAGTATTTT	CASSDGGSTTDTQYF
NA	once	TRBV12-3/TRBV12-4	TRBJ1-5	TGTGCCAGCAGTTTGGAGGGAGTCCAGCCCCAGCATTTT	CASSLEGVQPQHF
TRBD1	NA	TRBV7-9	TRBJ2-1	TGTGCCAGCAACCCGGACAGGGCAGCCTACAATGAGCAGTTCTTC	CASNPDRAAYNEQFF
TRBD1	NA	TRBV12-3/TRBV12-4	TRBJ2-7	TGTGCCAGCAGCCCCGGACAGGCCTACGAGCAGTACTTC	CASSPGQAYEQYF
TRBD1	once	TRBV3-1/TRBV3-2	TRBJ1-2	TGTGCCAGCAGCCAATCCGAAAGGCCAGGGGGCGGCTACACCTTC	CASSQSERPGGGYTF
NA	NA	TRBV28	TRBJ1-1	TGTGCCAGCAGTTACCCTGGGGGCAGGGTTGACACTGAAGCTTTCTTT	CASSYPGGRVDTEAFF
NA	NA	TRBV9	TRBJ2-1	TGTGCCAGCAGCGTAACGGGATCCCACGGCGAGCAGTTCTTC	CASSVTGSHGEQFF
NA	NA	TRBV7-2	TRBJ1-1	TGTGCCAGCAGCTGGAGCCCGAACACTGAAGCTTTCTTT	CASSWSPNTEAFF
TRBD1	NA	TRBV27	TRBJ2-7	TGTGCCAGCAGTTTCCGACAGGGACACTACGAGCAGTACTTC	CASSFRQGHYEQYF
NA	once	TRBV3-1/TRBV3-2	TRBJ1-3	TGTGCCAGCAGCCCTCGCACAGGGAGCCTCTCTGGAAACACCATATATTTT	CASSPRTGSLSGNTIYF
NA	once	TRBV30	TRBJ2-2	TGTGCCTGGAGGGTCGGGCTTTTTTCCCCCGGGGAGCTGTTTTTT	CAWRVGLFSPGELFF
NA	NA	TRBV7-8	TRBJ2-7	TGTGCCAGCAGCTTAAGACGGGTGAGCTCCTACGAGCAGTACTTC	CASSLRRVSSYEQYF
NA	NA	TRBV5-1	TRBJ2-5	TGCGCCAGCAGCTCACAGGGCGGGGAGACCCAGTACTTC	CASSSQGGETQYF